This T cell receptor (beta chain) was sequenced in a study of cytotoxic CD8 clonotypes in ibrutinib-treated CLL. Study at large: Response sampling came at median roughly 11 months of treatment, ranging roughly 6 to 36 months. Whole-study findings and limits: The times at which samples were taken varied between sustained-remission and progressing patients. Clonality, elevated at ibrutinib response, dropped back toward baseline at progression. Public clonotypes were uncommon and contracted or stayed stable on treatment.

Turning to this clone: The target antigen is unknown.

Using immunoSEQ multiplex PCR, the repertoire was profiled, and TCRdb retains in-frame clones only, with some absent. The table has some 63,000 clones, approximately 90% seen once. Trimming shortened V by 8 bases and J by 8 bases, and 12 bases separated the two germline ends. CDR1 and CDR2 (germline): MNHEY, SVGAGI. This CDR3 contains 11 residues. Source: PBMCs, taken after 12 months of ibrutinib treatment. The chain recombines TRBV6-5 with TRBJ1-2, with no clear D. The source is a human donor with chronic lymphocytic leukemia. CDR3 coding DNA: TGTGCCAGCTCACCAAACCGAGGCTACACCTTC. This translates into CASSPNRGYTF.